This is a list of T cell receptor beta chains from one sample in a study of blood T cell repertoires in COVID-19. Sequencing was performed with immunoSEQ multiplex PCR; in TCRdb, only in-frame clones are kept and a portion is missing. Of about 190,000 clones in the sample, around 82% were seen once. Sample: PBMCs or T cells enriched from blood (not recorded which). These receptors were taken from an older woman with acute COVID-19. The CDR3 runs from the conserved cysteine through the conserved F or W. D genes are given only for firm matches. Part of the rows lack a size; the others show once, few, many or a class for expanded clones.

v_gene	j_gene	abundance	d_gene	CDR3nt	CDR3aa
TRBV14	TRBJ2-7	-	-	TGTGCCAGCAGCAGACACATCAGTAGCGAGCAGTACTTC	CASSRHISSEQYF
TRBV15	TRBJ1-2	few	-	TGTGCCACCAGCAGAGGTCCGGGGGGCTATGGCTACACCTTC	CATSRGPGGYGYTF
TRBV19	TRBJ1-1	once	-	TGTGCCAGTAGTCCGGAGATTCTCATGAACACTGAAGCTTTCTTT	CASSPEILMNTEAFF
TRBV30	TRBJ1-1	-	-	TGTGCCTGGAGTGCACCTCCGCCGAAGGTCTTAGGAGCTCTCATAAGGACTGAAGCTTTCTTT	CAWSAPPPKVLGALIRTEAFF
TRBV5-1	TRBJ1-6	-	-	TGCGCCAGCAGCCTCGGACAAGATAATTCACCCCTCCACTTT	CASSLGQDNSPLHF
TRBV11-2	TRBJ2-5	-	-	TGTGCCAGCAGCTTAGATTTGGCGGAACGGGGGACCCAGTACTTC	CASSLDLAERGTQYF
TRBV6-5	TRBJ1-1	-	-	TGTGCCAGCAGTTACGGCAGGGGAACTGAAGCTTTCTTT	CASSYGRGTEAFF
TRBV9	TRBJ2-7	-	-	TGTGCCAGCAGCGCCACCGGGACACGGACCTACGAGCAGTACTTC	CASSATGTRTYEQYF
TRBV11-3	TRBJ2-5	-	-	TGTGCCAGCAGCAGGGGATCGGGCGTGGAGACCCAGTACTTC	CASSRGSGVETQYF
TRBV30	TRBJ2-3	-	TRBD2	TGTGCCTCTACCGCACCGGGACAGGGACTAGCGGGAGGGCCGGATACGCAGTATTTT	CASTAPGQGLAGGPDTQYF
TRBV11-2	TRBJ2-5	-	TRBD2	TGTGCCAGCAGCCAGGGAGCGGGAAGAGGGGAGACCCAGTACTTC	CASSQGAGRGETQYF
TRBV7-9	TRBJ1-5	-	-	TGTGCCAGCAGCTTATTGGGGCCTACTAGCAATCAGCCCCAGCATTTT	CASSLLGPTSNQPQHF
TRBV6-4	TRBJ2-3	few	TRBD2	TGTGCCAGCAGCGGGACTAGCGGGGAGGATACGCAGTATTTT	CASSGTSGEDTQYF
TRBV5-4	TRBJ2-1	many	TRBD2	TGTGCCAGCAGTCAGGGTAGCGGGAGCTATAACAATGAGCAGTTCTTC	CASSQGSGSYNNEQFF
TRBV6-2/TRBV6-3	TRBJ1-6	-	-	TGTGCCAGCAGTTGGATGGGGGCTTCAAATTCACCCCTCCACTTT	CASSWMGASNSPLHF
TRBV19	TRBJ1-5	-	-	TGTGCCAGTAGTACCTACTCCGGTTCCAATCAGCCCCAGCATTTT	CASSTYSGSNQPQHF
TRBV24-1	TRBJ2-5	few	-	TGTGCCACCAGTGATACAGGGACATCGGGAGAGACCCAGTACTTC	CATSDTGTSGETQYF
TRBV27	TRBJ1-2	-	-	TGTGCCAGCAGTTTCCCAGGGGACTATGGCTACACCTTC	CASSFPGDYGYTF
TRBV5-1	TRBJ2-7	-	-	TGCGCCAGCAGCTTGGCGGCAGCGGTCACCTACGAGCAGTACTTC	CASSLAAAVTYEQYF
TRBV11-3	TRBJ2-1	-	TRBD2	TGTGCCAGCAGCTCGCCCGTCGGTGGGAGGGCCTTTGAGCAGTTCTTC	CASSSPVGGRAFEQFF
TRBV25-1	TRBJ1-2	-	-	TGTGCCAGCAGTGATGCAGGGGCGGTTGGCTACACCTTC	CASSDAGAVGYTF
TRBV1	TRBJ1-4	-	-	TGCACCAGCAGCCAAGTCGCTCGGACACTCGATGAAAAACTGTTTTTT	CTSSQVARTLDEKLFF
TRBV19	TRBJ2-2	-	TRBD2	TGTGCCAGTCATAAACGAGGGACTAGAACCGGGGAGCTGTTTTTT	CASHKRGTRTGELFF
TRBV29-1	TRBJ2-7	-	-	TGCAGCGTTGAAGGAGAACAGGGGACTTACGAGCAGTACTTC	CSVEGEQGTYEQYF
TRBV5-4	TRBJ1-6	-	-	TGTGCCAGCAGCCCGAGACAGACGCCTAGTAATTCACCCCTCCACTTT	CASSPRQTPSNSPLHF
TRBV19	TRBJ1-4	-	-	TGTGCCAGTAGCGCTAGCCACATTAATGAAAAACTGTTTTTT	CASSASHINEKLFF
TRBV28	TRBJ1-6	-	TRBD1	TGTGCCAGCAGTGCCCCGGGACAGGGTTCGGGCGACAATTCACCCCTCCACTTT	CASSAPGQGSGDNSPLHF
TRBV5-1	TRBJ1-1	-	-	TGCGCCAGCAGCCGAAGCAGGGGCGAAGCTTTCTTT	CASSRSRGEAFF
TRBV6-2/TRBV6-3	TRBJ1-2	few	-	TGTGCCAGCAGTCGATTCGGGTCCGACTATGGCTACACCTTC	CASSRFGSDYGYTF
TRBV29-1	TRBJ2-7	-	TRBD2	TGCAGCGTTGAAGCGGGTGGGACGGGAGGCGAGCAGTACTTC	CSVEAGGTGGEQYF
TRBV18	TRBJ1-1	few	-	TGTGCCAGCTCACTCCTTTCGGGAACGAACACTGAAGCTTTCTTT	CASSLLSGTNTEAFF
TRBV19	TRBJ2-1	-	TRBD1	TGTGCCAGTAGTATAGTAAGGACAGGGTCCTACAATGAGCAGTTCTTC	CASSIVRTGSYNEQFF
TRBV9	TRBJ1-5	-	-	TGTGCCAGCGGCCAGCCCCAGCATTTT	CASGQPQHF
TRBV28	TRBJ2-2	-	-	TGTGCCGGGAGGGGGGATTACACCGGGGAGCTGTTTTTT	CAGRGDYTGELFF
TRBV9	TRBJ2-5	-	TRBD2	TGTGCCAGCAGCGACCTAAGGGCGGGGGAAGAGACCCAGTACTTC	CASSDLRAGEETQYF
TRBV27	TRBJ1-2	-	TRBD1	TGTGCCAGCAGTCGAAACCTCCGGGACAGCAACTATGGCTACACCTTC	CASSRNLRDSNYGYTF
TRBV10-1	TRBJ2-2	-	TRBD2	TGCGCCAGCAGTATACTAGCGGGAGGTTCGAGCGGGGAGCTGTTTTTT	CASSILAGGSSGELFF
TRBV5-1	TRBJ1-2	-	TRBD1	TGCGCCAGCAGATCGGCCTCCGGGACAGGGAACTTGGGCTATGGCTACACCTTC	CASRSASGTGNLGYGYTF
TRBV29-1	TRBJ2-2	-	-	TGCAGCGTCGAGGGTCGGGCGAACACCGGGGAGCTGTTTTTT	CSVEGRANTGELFF
TRBV30	TRBJ2-3	-	-	TGTGCCTGGATCGTCAGGGTCCGGGGCACAGATACGCAGTATTTT	CAWIVRVRGTDTQYF
TRBV4-2	TRBJ2-3	many	-	TGTGCCAGCAGCCAAGATGTTCACACAGATACGCAGTATTTT	CASSQDVHTDTQYF
TRBV6-2/TRBV6-3	TRBJ2-4	-	TRBD2	TGTGCCAGCAGTCTTACCGGGACTAGCGGCATTCAGTACTTC	CASSLTGTSGIQYF
TRBV18	TRBJ2-1	few	TRBD1	TGTGCCAGCTCACGCGGACAGGGAACCTACAATGAGCAGTTCTTC	CASSRGQGTYNEQFF
TRBV29-1	TRBJ1-2	-	TRBD1	TGCAGCGTCCGGGTGACAGGGGTCGGGGGCTACACCTTC	CSVRVTGVGGYTF
TRBV5-4	TRBJ1-4	once	-	TGTGCCAGCAGCTTCCTAAATGAAAAACTGTTTTTT	CASSFLNEKLFF
TRBV9	TRBJ2-1	few	TRBD2	TGTGCCAGCAGCCCCGGGACTAGCGATTACAATGAGCAGTTCTTC	CASSPGTSDYNEQFF
TRBV12-3/TRBV12-4	TRBJ1-4	-	-	TGTGCCAGCAGTTTAAGGGGTTTAGGAAAACTGTTTTTT	CASSLRGLGKLFF
TRBV15	TRBJ1-2	-	-	TGTGCCACCAGCGCATCTAAGGAGTATTACTATGGCTACACCTTC	CATSASKEYYYGYTF
TRBV18	TRBJ2-7	-	-	TGTGCCAGCTCACCGGGCCGCGGGGTAAAGTACTTC	CASSPGRGVKYF
TRBV2	TRBJ1-1	-	TRBD1	TGTGCCAGCAGCCGGAGGGGACAGTCAATGAACACTGAAGCTTTCTTT	CASSRRGQSMNTEAFF
TRBV21-1	TRBJ2-3	-	-	TGTGCCAGCAGCGGGGGGACTACCCGCAGGGATACGCAGTATTTT	CASSGGTTRRDTQYF